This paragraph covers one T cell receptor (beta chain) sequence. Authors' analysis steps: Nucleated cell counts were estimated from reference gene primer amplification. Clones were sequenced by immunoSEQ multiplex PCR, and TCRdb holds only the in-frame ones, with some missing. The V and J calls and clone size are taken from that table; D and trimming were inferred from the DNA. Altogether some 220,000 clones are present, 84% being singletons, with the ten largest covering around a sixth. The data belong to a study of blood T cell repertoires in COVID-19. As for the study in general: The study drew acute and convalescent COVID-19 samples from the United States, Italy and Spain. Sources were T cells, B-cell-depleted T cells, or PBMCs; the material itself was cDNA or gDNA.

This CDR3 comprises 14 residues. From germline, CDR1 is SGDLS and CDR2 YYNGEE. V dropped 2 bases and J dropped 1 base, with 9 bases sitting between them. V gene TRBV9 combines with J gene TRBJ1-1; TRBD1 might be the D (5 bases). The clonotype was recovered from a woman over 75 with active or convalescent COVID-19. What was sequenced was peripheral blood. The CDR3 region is CASSVIGANTEAFF. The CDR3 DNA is TGTGCCAGCAGCGTCATAGGGGCGAACACTGAAGCTTTCTTT.